This T cell receptor (beta chain) was found in a study of vaccination and CD4 T cells after COVID-19. Treatment of the sample: approximately nine-day PBMC culture with coronavirus spike peptide pools or control peptides (ViraFEST assay). Gathering of the CD4+ T cells, from the unexposed donor, took place before the COVID-19 pandemic (2011-2018). Each well received a few million PBMCs, cultured with 10 IU/ml IL-2 and roughly 9 ug/ml peptide pools. As to this clonotype: What it binds is unknown.

With the Oncomine TCR Beta short-read assay, DNA from cultured CD4+ T cells was sequenced. The template was genomic DNA from cultured CD4+ T cells. TCRdb analysed the PCR reads with MiXCR anew, one entry per CDR3 protein. The sample includes roughly 10,000 distinct CDR3 sequences, around two fifths of them seen just once. V lost 3 bases and J 3 bases, leaving 18 bases between the germline ends. The CDR3 spans 17 residues. Germline values: CDR1 LNHNV, CDR2 YYDKDF (reference sequence). The TCR was taken from a human donor in good health. The specimen was CD4+ T cells from blood, cultured in vitro. This sequence joins TRBV15 and TRBJ1-5; D unclear. CDR3 loop: CATSRDGRNSLNQPQHF. The CDR3 DNA follows: TGTGCCACCAGCAGGGACGGACGGAACAGCCTCAATCAGCCCCAGCATTTT.